The following is a T cell receptor beta chain sequence with its context. The CDR3 runs 16 residues. V lost 0 bases to trimming and J lost 9 bases, with 17 bases between them. Looked up from germline, CDR1 is ENHRY and CDR2 is SYGVKD. TCRdb re-called the 5' RACE reads with MiXCR, one entry per CDR3 protein. Altogether 30,000 to 45,000 distinct CDR3 sequences are present, about an eighth being singletons, with the ten largest covering 25% to 35%. The data belong to a study of T-cell memory formation after mild COVID-19. Material for sequencing was PBMCs or a T cell subset sorted from them (not recorded which). This TCR was recovered from a man younger than 35 who had mild COVID-19 (a few samples of this study predate the infection). Cell type and time point are not known. The chain uses TRBV10-3 and TRBJ2-2; D might be TRBD1 or TRBD2, each matching 5 bases. CDR3 nucleotides: TGTGCCATCAGTGAGTCGGGGACGCGGTTGGACCGGGAGCTGTTTTTT. Its translation is CAISESGTRLDRELFF.